One and the same sample provided the 14 T cell receptor beta chains below, sequenced in a study of human T cells and chemical hapten exposure (dated by TCRdb to about 2021). The time point label, read with the paper, signifies: pre-sensitization, week 0. The treatment or condition label corresponds to: therapeutic diphenylcyclopropenone sensitization with weekly scalp DPC. The method was RACE. This sample was sequenced with a NextSeq 500. TCRdb trimmed the raw reads at Q25, called clones with MiXCR and kept productive beta chains. Every distinct CDR3 protein forms one entry, paired with its most common genes and DNA. The sample table records under 70,000 distinct CDR3 sequences; around 11% of these occur just once. Around 4.1% of the sample comes from the top ten. Source: whole blood, taken in connection with sensitization to the hapten diphenylcyclopropenone (DPC). The receptors originated from a woman in her thirties or forties with alopecia areata. Some clones in this sample may be carry-over from other donors' samples.

This clonotype was observed at least ten times. The V gene is TRBV20-1, the J gene TRBJ2-2; possible D gene TRBD2, 6 bases. Deletions cut 3 bases from V and 1 base from J, with 9 bases between. The CDR3 covers 14 residues. From germline, CDR1 is DFQATT and CDR2 SNEGSKA (reference sequence). The CDR3 reads CSASRTMNTGELFF. The CDR3 DNA follows: TGCAGTGCTAGCAGGACTATGAACACCGGGGAGCTGTTTTTT.

This clonotype showed up just a few times. This chain uses TRBV7-2 with TRBJ1-2; D unclear. The CDR3 covers 14 residues. The ends were cut back, 5 bases at V and 4 bases at J, with 14 bases in the middle. CDR1 and CDR2 from the germline V gene are SGHTA and FQGNSA. The DNA for the CDR3 is TGTGCCAGCAGCGTCGGACCTACGGCCTATGGCTACACCTTC. As protein: CASSVGPTAYGYTF.

The chain links TRBV11-2 to TRBJ2-1; D gene uncertain. The CDR3 sequence is 16 residues long. V was pared by 5 bases and J by 0 bases, with 14 bases between. Germline assignment: CDR1 SGHAT and CDR2 FQNNGV. As DNA, the CDR3 is TGTGCCAGCAGCCGGGTGTCAGATCCCTCCTACAATGAGCAGTTCTTC. Protein sequence: CASSRVSDPSYNEQFF.

This chain links TRBV20-1 with TRBJ2-5, with a weak D call TRBD2 (6 bases). From germline, CDR1 is DFQATT and CDR2 SNEGSKA (reference sequence). Trimming pared 5 bases from V and 5 bases from J, leaving 24 bases between. This CDR3 comprises 16 residues. The CDR3 is CSALERVGGFAETQYF. In nucleotides, the CDR3 is TGCAGTGCTCTAGAGAGGGTGGGGGGTTTCGCCGAGACCCAGTACTTC.

This clonotype was detected a few times. The chain links TRBV30 to TRBJ2-3; the D is unclear. CDR3 size: 13 residues. The germline CDR1 and CDR2 sequences are GTSNPN and SVGIG (reference sequence). V lost 0 bases, J lost 6 bases, and 10 bases lay in between. The CDR3 nucleotides read TGTGCCTGGAGTGTCCGGGCAAGGGATACGCAGTATTTT. This gives the protein CAWSVRARDTQYF.

The V and J genes are TRBV7-2 and TRBJ2-1; TRBD1 matches at 8 bases. From germline, CDR1 is SGHTA and CDR2 FQGNSA. The CDR3 totals 18 residues. Trimming took 1 base from V and 3 from J; bases not matched to a gene: 11. The CDR3 is CASSLGLFGTGVYNEQFF. The CDR3 coding sequence is TGTGCCAGCAGCTTAGGTCTTTTCGGGACAGGAGTCTACAATGAGCAGTTCTTC.

The table lists this clonotype with many counts. V usage is TRBV27 and J usage is TRBJ2-3; D unclear. Trimming left V 6 bases short and J 4 bases short, with 11 bases between. Germline lookup yields CDR1 MNHEY and CDR2 SMNVEV (reference sequence). There are 13 residues in the CDR3. CDR3 amino acids: CASSGSRPDTQYF. The CDR3 coding sequence is TGTGCCAGCAGCGGGTCCCGCCCAGATACGCAGTATTTT.

This clonotype has ten or more counts. The chain has TRBV4-2 and TRBJ1-1; D is undetermined. The CDR3 sequence is 17 residues long. In germline, CDR1 is LGHNA, CDR2 YNFKEQ. The V end was cut by 2 bases, the J end by 5 bases, with 21 bases between. This chain's CDR3 is CASSQPSWRDRETEAFF. CDR3 nucleotide sequence: TGTGCCAGCAGCCAACCATCATGGAGGGATAGAGAAACTGAAGCTTTCTTT.

This clonotype was seen a few times. The V and J genes are TRBV18 and TRBJ2-1; a possible D gene is TRBD2 (6 bases). Per the germline V gene, CDR1 is KGHSH and CDR2 is LQKENI. V was pared by 6 bases and J by 6 bases, with 12 bases between. This CDR3 has 13 amino acids. The CDR3 loop is CASSPGLSNEQFF. The CDR3 DNA is TGTGCCAGCTCGCCGGGACTCTCCAATGAGCAGTTCTTC.

This clonotype was picked up many times. The rearrangement joins TRBV10-3 to TRBJ2-5, with D tentatively TRBD1 (7 bases). V lost 6 bases and J 3 bases, leaving 11 bases between the germline ends. Germline CDR1 reads ENHRY; CDR2 reads SYGVKD. This CDR3 region has 13 residues. The CDR3 DNA reads TGTGCCATCAGCGGCAGGGGGGAAGAGACCCAGTACTTC. Translation gives CAISGRGEETQYF.

In this sample, this clonotype turned up many times. J is TRBJ2-5 and V is TRBV4-1; a possible D gene is TRBD2 (6 bases). From germline, CDR1 is MGHRA and CDR2 YSYEKL. The V gene lost 6 bases and the J gene lost 5 bases, with 19 bases spanning the gap. The CDR3 consists of 15 residues. As DNA, the CDR3 is TGCGCCAGCAGACAGACGGGGGTTTCAGGGGAGACCCAGTACTTC. The encoded protein is CASRQTGVSGETQYF.

As to this clonotype: A much larger clone lies one base from this, so it may be a read error. This rearrangement joins TRBV7-9 to TRBJ1-1; D unclear. Looked up from germline, CDR1 is SEHNR and CDR2 is FQNEAQ (reference sequence). This CDR3 has 14 residues. Trimming pared 1 base from V and 4 bases from J, leaving 10 bases between. The CDR3 reads CASSLGAVGTEAFF. DNA for the CDR3: TGTGCCAGCAGCTTAGGGGCCGTAGGCACTGAAGCTTTCTTT.

The V and J genes are TRBV5-4 and TRBJ2-5; D not resolved. V lost 4 bases to trimming and J lost 5 bases, with 15 bases between them. The length of the CDR3 is 14 residues. The germline V gene has CDR1 SGHNT and CDR2 YYREEE (reference sequence). CDR3 bases: TGTGCCAGCAGCCCGCGGCCAGGCCTGGAGACCCAGTACTTC. This sequence encodes CASSPRPGLETQYF.

This clonotype was seen ten or more times. The chain joins TRBV6-5 to TRBJ2-7; 8 bases line up with TRBD2. The V segment lost 6 bases and the J segment 4 bases; nucleotides outside the gene matches: 14. The germline V gene encodes CDR1 MNHEY and CDR2 SVGAGI. The CDR3 loop spans 16 amino acids. This CDR3 is CASSRGSGVAGYEQYF. CDR3 coding DNA: TGTGCCAGCAGCAGGGGTAGCGGGGTGGCTGGGTACGAGCAGTACTTC.